The source of this TCR beta chain is a study of blood T cell repertoires in COVID-19. Across the whole study: Italy, Spain and the United States were the sources of the convalescent and acute COVID-19 samples.

In the original workflow: Scientists estimated how many nucleated cells there were by amplifying reference gene primers. Assay used: immunoSEQ multiplex PCR; TCRdb lists only in-frame clones, some missing. V, J and clone size are those of that table, while D and trimming were read from the DNA. The data contain about 190,000 clones, roughly 84% of them singletons. CDR1 SGHRS and CDR2 YFSETQ come from the germline V gene. V was pared by 0 bases and J by 4 bases, with 5 bases between. The CDR3 consists of 13 residues. The sequenced sample consisted of peripheral blood. The clonotype comes from a woman older than 75 with acute or convalescent COVID-19. The chain couples TRBV5-1 to TRBJ1-5, with D hard to call. The CDR3 sequence is CASSLVPNQPQHF. The DNA of the CDR3 is TGCGCCAGCAGCTTGGTTCCGAATCAGCCCCAGCATTTT.